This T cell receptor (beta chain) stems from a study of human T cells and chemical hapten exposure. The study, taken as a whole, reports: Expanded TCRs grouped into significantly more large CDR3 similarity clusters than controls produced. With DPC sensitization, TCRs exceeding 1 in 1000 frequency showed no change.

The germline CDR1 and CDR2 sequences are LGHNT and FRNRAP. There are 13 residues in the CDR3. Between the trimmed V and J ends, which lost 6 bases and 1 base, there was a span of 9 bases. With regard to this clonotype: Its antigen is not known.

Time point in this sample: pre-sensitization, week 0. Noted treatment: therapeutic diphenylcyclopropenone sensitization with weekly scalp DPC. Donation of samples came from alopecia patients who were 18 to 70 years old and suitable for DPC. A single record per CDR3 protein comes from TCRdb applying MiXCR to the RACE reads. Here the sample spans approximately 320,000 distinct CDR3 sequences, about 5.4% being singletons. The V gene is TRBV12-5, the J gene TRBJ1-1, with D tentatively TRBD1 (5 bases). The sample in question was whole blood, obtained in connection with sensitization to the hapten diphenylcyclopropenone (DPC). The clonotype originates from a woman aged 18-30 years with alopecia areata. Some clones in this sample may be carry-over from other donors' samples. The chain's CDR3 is CASGGTANTEAFF. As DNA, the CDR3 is TGTGCTAGTGGGGGGACGGCGAACACTGAAGCTTTCTTT.